The clone carrying this TCR beta chain has only a few counts. One entry per CDR3 protein results from TCRdb running MiXCR on the 5' RACE reads. The table has around 320,000 distinct CDR3 sequences, just under 20% seen once. The sample originates from a study of T-cell memory formation after mild COVID-19. The CDR3 extends over 12 amino acids. Germline lookup yields CDR1 MNHEY and CDR2 SVGEGT. The V end was cut by 5 bases, the J end by 9 bases, with 11 bases between. The TCR was taken from a man younger than 35 who had mild COVID-19 (a few samples of this study predate the infection). Cell type and time point are not known. The genes are TRBV6-2 or TRBV6-3 and TRBJ2-4; maybe TRBD1 (6 bases). The sequenced material came from PBMCs or a T cell subset sorted from them (not recorded which). CDR3 nucleotides: TGTGCCAGCAGTGGCAGGGGTACCATTCAGTACTTC. The encoded protein is CASSGRGTIQYF.